A selection of T cell receptor beta chains follows, all from one sample in a study of early T cells in non-severe SARS-CoV-2 infection. Using its own MiXCR run on the 5' RACE reads, TCRdb lists one record per CDR3 protein. The sample lists tens of thousands of distinct CDR3 sequences; 11% to 15% were seen once. The sequenced material came from whole blood. These receptors were collected from an adult who was a healthcare worker with PCR-confirmed SARS-CoV-2 infection or an uninfected control (not recorded which). The conserved cysteine and the conserved F or W are not part of the CDR3 here. Part of the rows lack a size; the others show once, few, many or a class for expanded clones.

ASSPQVAGYNEQF,many,TRBV18
ASSEDYSNQPQH,many,TRBV2
SAAVAETQY,many,TRBV29-1
ASSTPRTGGDEQF,many,TRBV4-1
ASSLEGQGIHNEQF,many,TRBV7-6
SVQQGSEQY,NA,TRBV29-1
SVGSGMTGANVMT,NA,TRBV29-1
ASTTVRKASRSYGYT,NA,TRBV19
ASSNPGQVKETQY,once,TRBV7-9
ASRVQGRGNEAF,NA,TRBV2
ASSAGSVDGEQF,many,TRBV10-1
SVGYRAGGYT,many,TRBV29-1
ASWGVGGMYSYNEQF,few,TRBV2
ASSTWDRSEKLF,many,TRBV19
ASTHFWEDNEQF,NA,TRBV5-1
ASSNRDGYNEQF,many,TRBV18
ASSLSGGHNEQF,few,TRBV5-1
SVEVGLWTGELF,NA,TRBV29-1
ASSSIPTGENIQY,many,TRBV27
ASSFGRANTGELF,many,TRBV11-1
ASSDGGPKWNGIQY,NA,TRBV6-4
ASSQRREFTEAF,few,TRBV4-2